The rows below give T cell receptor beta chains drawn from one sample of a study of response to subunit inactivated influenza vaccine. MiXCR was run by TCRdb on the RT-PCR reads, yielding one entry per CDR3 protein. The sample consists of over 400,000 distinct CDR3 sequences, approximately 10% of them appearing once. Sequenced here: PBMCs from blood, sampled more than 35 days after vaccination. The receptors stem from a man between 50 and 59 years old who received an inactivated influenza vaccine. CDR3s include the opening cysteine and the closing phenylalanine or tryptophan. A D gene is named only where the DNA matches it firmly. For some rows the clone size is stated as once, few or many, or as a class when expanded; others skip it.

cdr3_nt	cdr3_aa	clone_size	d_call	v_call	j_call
TGTGCCATCAGTGAGTCGAGGACAACGGGACAGCGTCTAGACATTCAGTACTTC	CAISESRTTGQRLDIQYF	few	TRBD1	TRBV10-3	TRBJ2-4
TGTGCCAGCAGCTATGGACAGGGGATTAGCTACACCTTC	CASSYGQGISYTF	NA	TRBD1	TRBV7-9	TRBJ1-2
TGCGCCAGCAGCTTGGACAGTGTCTACAATGAGCAGTTCTTC	CASSLDSVYNEQFF	few	NA	TRBV5-1	TRBJ2-1
TGTGCCAGCAGTTTATCGCTAGAGACAGATACGCAGTATTTT	CASSLSLETDTQYF	NA	NA	TRBV27	TRBJ2-3
TGTGCCAGCAGTATGAGCGGGAGTACGTACGAGCAGTACTTC	CASSMSGSTYEQYF	many	TRBD2	TRBV12-3/TRBV12-4	TRBJ2-7
TGTGCCAGCAGCCAAAGTCGGGGGGCTCTTGGGAACACTGAAGCTTTCTTT	CASSQSRGALGNTEAFF	few	NA	TRBV7-9	TRBJ1-1
TGCAGTGCTAGAGATCGTGACCCTTACCTCAAAAACATTCAGTACTTC	CSARDRDPYLKNIQYF	many	NA	TRBV20-1	TRBJ2-4
TGTGCCAGCAGCCCTGTCTCAGGCTCTGGGGCCAACGTCCTGACTTTC	CASSPVSGSGANVLTF	few	NA	TRBV7-2	TRBJ2-6
TGTGCCAGCAGACTAGGGGTGTTAGAGACCCAGTACTTC	CASRLGVLETQYF	NA	NA	TRBV28	TRBJ2-5
TGTGCCAGCAGTTTAGGGGCGGGACAGTTTCTAGAGCAGTACTTC	CASSLGAGQFLEQYF	NA	NA	TRBV27	TRBJ2-7
TGCAGTGCTAGAGCACCCTTGGGGGGTATTGTGGGGGCCAACGTCCTGACTTTC	CSARAPLGGIVGANVLTF	NA	NA	TRBV20-1	TRBJ2-6
TGTGCCAGCAGCCTGAGGACTAGCGGGCAAAACATTCAGTACTTC	CASSLRTSGQNIQYF	few	TRBD2	TRBV7-2	TRBJ2-4
TGTGCCAGCAGTCCAGGACTAGCGGGGCAAGAGACCCAGTACTTC	CASSPGLAGQETQYF	many	TRBD2	TRBV12-3/TRBV12-4	TRBJ2-5
TGTGCCAGCAGTTTAGTGGGGGGGCCGTATAATTCACCCCTCCACTTT	CASSLVGGPYNSPLHF	many	NA	TRBV12-3/TRBV12-4	TRBJ1-6
TGTGCCAGCAGCCCCCTAGCGGGAGTCACCGGGGAGCTGTTTTTT	CASSPLAGVTGELFF	many	TRBD2	TRBV7-2	TRBJ2-2
TGCAGCGTTTGGACAGGGTTCGACTATGGCTACACCTTC	CSVWTGFDYGYTF	NA	TRBD1	TRBV29-1	TRBJ1-2
TGCAGCGTTAAAACCGGGACAGGGAACACCGGGGAGCTGTTTTTT	CSVKTGTGNTGELFF	few	TRBD1	TRBV29-1	TRBJ2-2
TGCAGTGCTAGAGCCTCGAACAGGGACAATTCACCCCTCCACTTT	CSARASNRDNSPLHF	few	NA	TRBV20-1	TRBJ1-6
TGTGCCAGCAGCGAGGAGCCCCTTGGGCCCCAGCATTTT	CASSEEPLGPQHF	few	NA	TRBV7-2	TRBJ1-5
TGCAGTGCTCTCATACATACGCAGTATTTT	CSALIHTQYF	many	NA	TRBV20-1	TRBJ2-3
TGTGCCAGCAGCAATCGGGCCGGGCGACAGTTCTTC	CASSNRAGRQFF	NA	NA	TRBV3-1	TRBJ2-1
TGTGCCAGCAGCACCGGGACTGGTAGGAATGGCTACACCTTC	CASSTGTGRNGYTF	many	NA	TRBV7-2	TRBJ1-2
TGTGCCAGCATGGAGGAGCGGTTTTCCGGGCATACGCAGTATTTT	CASMEERFSGHTQYF	many	NA	TRBV12-3/TRBV12-4	TRBJ2-3
TGTGCCAGCAGCCCAGGACTAGGCGGGAGGGAGCAGTTCTTC	CASSPGLGGREQFF	few	TRBD2	TRBV11-2	TRBJ2-1
TGCAGCGTATCACAGGGACAGCACACTGAAGCTTTCTTT	CSVSQGQHTEAFF	many	TRBD1	TRBV29-1	TRBJ1-1
TGTGCCAGCAGCTTGAGGGTAGCGGGAGGGCCAGGTGAGCAGTTCTTC	CASSLRVAGGPGEQFF	NA	TRBD2	TRBV5-6	TRBJ2-1
TGCAGCGCACGTCGACTAGCGGGGAGCCTCGGCACAGATACGCAGTATTTT	CSARRLAGSLGTDTQYF	few	TRBD2	TRBV29-1	TRBJ2-3
TGCAGCGTTGAAGGGAACTTCGAGCAGTACTTC	CSVEGNFEQYF	many	NA	TRBV29-1	TRBJ2-7
TGTGCCATCAGTGAGCGACTAGCGGGAGCCAATGAGCAGTTCTTC	CAISERLAGANEQFF	many	TRBD2	TRBV10-3	TRBJ2-1
TGTGCCAGCAGTCCTGAATTTCCCCGTACTGGCGGGGTTAGCCAAGAGACCCAGTACTTC	CASSPEFPRTGGVSQETQYF	few	NA	TRBV6-2/TRBV6-3	TRBJ2-5
TGCGCCAGCAGTTCAAATCAGGGGTACGAGCAGTACTTC	CASSSNQGYEQYF	many	NA	TRBV5-1	TRBJ2-7
TGCAGTGCTTCCGGGACAGGGGGCCCAGATACGCAGTATTTT	CSASGTGGPDTQYF	few	TRBD1	TRBV20-1	TRBJ2-3
TGTGCCAGCAGAGACAGGGTGGGCTACAATGAGCAGTTCTTC	CASRDRVGYNEQFF	many	TRBD1	TRBV6-1	TRBJ2-1
TGTGCCAGCAGCCCTGGGCTCCTCTGCTACAATGAGCAGTTCTTC	CASSPGLLCYNEQFF	NA	NA	TRBV4-2	TRBJ2-1
TGCGCCAGCAGCTTGGATTCCGGGACGAACACTGAAGCTTTCTTT	CASSLDSGTNTEAFF	NA	NA	TRBV5-1	TRBJ1-1
TGTGCCAGCAGTTACGAGCGGGAGGGCCTCGGGGAGCTGTTTTTT	CASSYEREGLGELFF	NA	TRBD2	TRBV27	TRBJ2-2
TGCAGTGCTAGAGATACAACGTCCCTCTACGAGCAGTACTTC	CSARDTTSLYEQYF	few	NA	TRBV20-1	TRBJ2-7
TGCTGTGCTCCATTGGATAGCGCTCCCTCCTACAATGAGCAGTTCTTC	CCAPLDSAPSYNEQFF	once	NA	TRBV20-1	TRBJ2-1
TGCGCCAGCAGCTTGGGGGGCAGGGCGGTCGAGCAGTACTTC	CASSLGGRAVEQYF	few	NA	TRBV5-1	TRBJ2-7
TGTGCCAGCAGGCCAACTAGCGGAAATTACTACAATGAGCAGTTCTTC	CASRPTSGNYYNEQFF	many	TRBD2	TRBV6-2/TRBV6-3	TRBJ2-1
TGTGCCAGCAGTCCCCAGGGGGGAGGCAATCAGCCCCAGCATTTT	CASSPQGGGNQPQHF	few	TRBD1	TRBV6-1	TRBJ1-5